Shown below are 9 T cell receptor beta chains from a single sample sequenced in a study of identical twins. TCRdb reprocessed the 5' RACE reads via MiXCR and lists one record per CDR3 protein. The sample includes about 730,000 distinct CDR3 sequences, roughly 20% of them seen just once. These data are also associated with another study on T cells expressing NK-cell markers.

The sequenced sample consisted of PBMCs. Source of these receptors: a woman aged 18-29 years in good health.

This clonotype was picked up a small number of times. The J gene is TRBJ2-7, the V gene TRBV12-3 or TRBV12-4; TRBD2 agrees at 9 bases. The J segment lost 0 bases and the V segment lost 5 bases, leaving 8 bases of the junction unmatched. The CDR3 covers 16 residues. The CDR3 DNA reads TGTGCCAGCAGTCGGGGACTAGCAGAAAGCTCCTACGAGCAGTACTTC. Its protein product is CASSRGLAESSYEQYF.

V usage is TRBV9 and J usage is TRBJ2-1, with a weak D call TRBD1 (7 bases). CDR1 SGDLS and CDR2 YYNGEE come from the germline V gene. Between the trimmed V and J ends, which lost 3 bases and 7 bases, there was a span of 17 bases. The CDR3 is made up of 15 amino acids. CDR3 DNA sequence: TGTGCCAGCAGCGCCCTAGGCAGGGGGGAGAATGAGCAGTTCTTC. Translation: CASSALGRGENEQFF.

The chain joins TRBV13 to TRBJ2-7; D not certain. Germline CDR1 reads PRHDT; CDR2 reads FYEKMQ (reference sequence). The CDR3 covers 13 residues. Trimming cost V 3 bases and J 6 bases, with 12 bases left between them. CDR3 region: CASSLGSKFEQYF. CDR3 bases: TGTGCCAGCAGCTTGGGCAGTAAGTTCGAGCAGTACTTC.

This clonotype was found a few times. The V call is TRBV29-1, the J call TRBJ2-1, with TRBD2 matching 8 bases. The CDR3 has 14 residues. The V and J ends lost 4 bases and 10 bases, in that order; junction bases with no gene match: 12. Germline CDR1 is SQVTM and CDR2 is ANQGSEA. The CDR3 region is CSVVGLAGPTEQFF. The CDR3 nucleotides are TGCAGCGTTGTCGGATTAGCGGGACCTACAGAGCAGTTCTTC.

The chain recombines TRBV9 with TRBJ2-1; D not resolved. Germline CDR1 and CDR2: SGDLS and YYNGEE. Trimming took off 3 bases at V and 8 bases at J, with 18 bases between the two ends. This CDR3 is 15 amino acids long. The CDR3 spells CASSGESGASDEQFF. CDR3 in DNA: TGTGCCAGCAGCGGAGAAAGTGGAGCGTCCGATGAGCAGTTCTTC.

This clonotype has just a few counts. The V gene is TRBV7-9, the J gene TRBJ2-1; a weak D match, TRBD2 (5 bases). The germline V and J ends were trimmed by 7 bases and 8 bases, with 18 bases remaining between them. Germline CDR1 and CDR2: SEHNR and FQNEAQ (reference sequence). CDR3 length: 14 amino acids. The CDR3 DNA sequence: TGTGCCAGCACCCCTACCGTCGGGGTCCATGAGCAGTTCTTC. Translating gives CASTPTVGVHEQFF.

The table lists this clonotype with a few counts. The J gene is TRBJ2-1, the V gene TRBV5-1; 8 bases align to TRBD1. The V segment lost 4 bases and the J segment 6 bases; nucleotides outside the gene matches: 3. The V gene's germline CDR1 is SGHRS and CDR2 YFSETQ. CDR3 length: 13 amino acids. The CDR3 loop reads CASSTQGGNEQFF. The CDR3 bases are TGCGCCAGCAGCACACAGGGGGGCAATGAGCAGTTCTTC.

This clonotype was recorded a few times. The chain recombines TRBV20-1 with TRBJ1-1, with no clear D. V was pared by 2 bases and J by 1 base, with 11 bases between. The CDR3 covers 14 residues. Germline V CDR1 and CDR2: DFQATT, SNEGSKA (reference sequence). CDR3 protein: CSARFGSWNTEAFF. The CDR3 DNA is TGCAGTGCTAGATTTGGGTCCTGGAACACTGAAGCTTTCTTT.

This clonotype was seen a handful of times. CDR3 in amino acids: CASSGSGLEQPQHF. As DNA, the CDR3 is TGTGCCAGCAGCGGTTCAGGGCTAGAACAGCCCCAGCATTTT. The rearrangement links TRBV9 to TRBJ1-5; a weak D match, TRBD1 (5 bases). CDR3 length equals 14 residues. Trimming stripped 3 bases from V and 7 bases from J, with 14 bases between. Germline CDR1 reads SGDLS; CDR2 reads YYNGEE.